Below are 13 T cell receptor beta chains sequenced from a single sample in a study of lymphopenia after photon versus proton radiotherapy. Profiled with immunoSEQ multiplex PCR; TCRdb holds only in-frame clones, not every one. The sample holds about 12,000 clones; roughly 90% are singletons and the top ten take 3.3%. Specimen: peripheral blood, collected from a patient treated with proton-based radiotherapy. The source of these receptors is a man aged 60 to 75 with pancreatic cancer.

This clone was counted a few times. CDR3 protein: CASSPGALWTPHTEAFF. CDR3 bases: TGTGCCAGCTCACCGGGGGCTTTATGGACTCCCCACACTGAAGCTTTCTTT. The chain joins TRBV18 to TRBJ1-1; perhaps TRBD1 as D (6 bases). CDR1 is KGHSH, CDR2 LQKENI, per germline. The CDR3 is 17 amino acids. Trimming cost V 3 bases and J 3 bases, with 20 bases left between them. Combining the CDR3 with reference TRBV18 and TRBJ1-1 gives the whole variable domain NAGVMQNPRHLVRRRGQEARLRCSPMKGHSHVYWYRQLPEEGLKFMVYLQKENIIDESGMPKERFSAEFPKEGPSILRIQQVVRGDSAAYFCASSPGALWTPHTEAFFGQGTRLTVV.

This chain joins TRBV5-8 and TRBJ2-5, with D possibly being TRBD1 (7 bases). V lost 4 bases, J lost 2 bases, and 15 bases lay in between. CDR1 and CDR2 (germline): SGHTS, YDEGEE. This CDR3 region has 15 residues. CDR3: CASSTGEARQETQYF. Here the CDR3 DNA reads TGTGCCAGCAGCACAGGGGAGGCTCGTCAAGAGACCCAGTACTTC.

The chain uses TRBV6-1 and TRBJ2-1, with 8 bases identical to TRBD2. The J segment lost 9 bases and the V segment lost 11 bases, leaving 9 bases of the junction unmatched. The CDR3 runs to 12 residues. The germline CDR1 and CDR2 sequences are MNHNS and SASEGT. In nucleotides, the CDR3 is TGTGCCGCCGGGAGGGCCTGGGTTGAGCAGTTCTTC. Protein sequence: CAAGRAWVEQFF.

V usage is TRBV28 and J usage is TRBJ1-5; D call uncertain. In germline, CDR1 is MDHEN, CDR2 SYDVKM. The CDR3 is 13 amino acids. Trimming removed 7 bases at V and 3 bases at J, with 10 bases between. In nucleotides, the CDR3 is TGTGCCAGCACCAGGCCCCTCAATCAGCCCCAGCATTTT. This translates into CASTRPLNQPQHF.

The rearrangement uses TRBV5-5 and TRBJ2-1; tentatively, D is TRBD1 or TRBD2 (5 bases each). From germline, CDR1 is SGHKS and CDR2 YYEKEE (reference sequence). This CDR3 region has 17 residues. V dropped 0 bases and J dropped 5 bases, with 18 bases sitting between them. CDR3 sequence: CASSLVRQGGYHNEQFF. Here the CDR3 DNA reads TGTGCCAGCAGCTTGGTACGGCAGGGCGGGTACCACAATGAGCAGTTCTTC.

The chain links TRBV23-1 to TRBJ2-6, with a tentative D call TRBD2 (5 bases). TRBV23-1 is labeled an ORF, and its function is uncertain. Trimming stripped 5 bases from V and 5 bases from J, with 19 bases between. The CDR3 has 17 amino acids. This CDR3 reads CASSAGLQQSRANVLTF. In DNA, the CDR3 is TGCGCCAGCAGTGCGGGTCTGCAACAAAGTCGGGCCAACGTCCTGACTTTC.

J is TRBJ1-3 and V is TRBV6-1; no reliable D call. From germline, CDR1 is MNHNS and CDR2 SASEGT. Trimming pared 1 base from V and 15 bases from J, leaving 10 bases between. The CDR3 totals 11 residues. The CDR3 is CASSEVRMKYF. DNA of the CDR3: TGTGCCAGCAGTGAAGTTAGGATGAAATATTTT.

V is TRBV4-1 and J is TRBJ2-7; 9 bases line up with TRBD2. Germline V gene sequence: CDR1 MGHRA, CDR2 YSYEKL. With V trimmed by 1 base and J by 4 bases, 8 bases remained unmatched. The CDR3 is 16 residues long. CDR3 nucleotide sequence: TGCGCCAGCAGCCAAGGCAGGGCTAGCGGGAAGTACGAGCAGTACTTC. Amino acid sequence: CASSQGRASGKYEQYF.

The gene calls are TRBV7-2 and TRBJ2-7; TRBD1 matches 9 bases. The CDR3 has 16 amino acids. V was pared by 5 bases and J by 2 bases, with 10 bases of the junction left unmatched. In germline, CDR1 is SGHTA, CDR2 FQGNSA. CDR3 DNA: TGTGCCAGCAGCGCATACAGGGGGCTAATCCCCTACGAGCAGTACTTC. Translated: CASSAYRGLIPYEQYF.

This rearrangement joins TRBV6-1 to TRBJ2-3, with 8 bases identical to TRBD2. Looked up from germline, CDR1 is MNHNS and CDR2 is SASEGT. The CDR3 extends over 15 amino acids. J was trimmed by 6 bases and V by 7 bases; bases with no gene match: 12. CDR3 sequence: CASTLPAGVSDTQYF. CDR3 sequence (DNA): TGTGCCAGCACCTTACCAGCGGGAGTATCTGATACGCAGTATTTT.

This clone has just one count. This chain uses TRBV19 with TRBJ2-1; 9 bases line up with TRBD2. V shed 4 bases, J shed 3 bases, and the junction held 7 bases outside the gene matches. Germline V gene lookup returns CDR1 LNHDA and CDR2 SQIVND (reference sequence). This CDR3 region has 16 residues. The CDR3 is CASSTFSGSFYNEQFF. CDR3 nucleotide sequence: TGTGCCAGTAGTACGTTTAGCGGGAGTTTCTACAATGAGCAGTTCTTC.

Here the CDR3 reads CASRFATSGTDTQYF. The DNA of the CDR3 is TGTGCCAGCAGGTTTGCGACTAGCGGCACAGATACGCAGTATTTT. The rearrangement joins TRBV7-3 to TRBJ2-3; 8 bases are shared with TRBD2. The CDR3 consists of 15 residues. The V gene end was trimmed by 6 bases and the J gene end by 1 base; junction bases not matched to a gene: 6. The V gene's germline CDR1 is SGHTA and CDR2 FQGTGA.

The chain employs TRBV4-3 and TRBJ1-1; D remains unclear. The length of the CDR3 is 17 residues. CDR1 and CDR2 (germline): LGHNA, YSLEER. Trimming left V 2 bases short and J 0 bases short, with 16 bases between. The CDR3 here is CASSQNPAGDMNTEAFF. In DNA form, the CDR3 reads TGCGCCAGCAGCCAAAACCCCGCGGGAGATATGAACACTGAAGCTTTCTTT.